This TCR beta chain was identified during a study of cytomegalovirus exposure and HLA in healthy donors. Amplification used 60 Vbeta primers and 13 Jbeta primers. The repertoire was sequenced with immunoSEQ multiplex PCR; TCRdb's copy has only in-frame clones and lacks some. This table holds more than 100,000 clones, 73% found once. Regarding this clone: Its antigen is not known.

This CDR3 is 16 amino acids long. V lost 0 bases, J lost 0 bases, and 3 bases stayed unmatched. Germline lookup yields CDR1 KGHSH and CDR2 LQKENI. General study findings and limits: The likely explanation for a cluster of highly shared sequence variants was sequencing artifact.

The TCR comes from a woman between 40 and 50 years old in good health and CMV-seronegative. The V and J genes are TRBV18 and TRBJ2-7; TRBD1 agrees at 9 bases. The material sequenced was PBMCs. The CDR3 here is CASSPPETGGSYEQYF. CDR3 nucleotide sequence: TGTGCCAGCTCACCACCTGAGACAGGGGGCTCCTACGAGCAGTACTTC. The variable domain in full, completed from reference TRBV18 and TRBJ2-7, reads NAGVMQNPRHLVRRRGQEARLRCSPMKGHSHVYWYRQLPEEGLKFMVYLQKENIIDESGMPKERFSAEFPKEGPSILRIQQVVRGDSAAYFCASSPPETGGSYEQYFGPGTRLTVT.